What follows are 20 T cell receptor beta chains derived from one specimen sequenced in a study of blood T cell repertoires in COVID-19. Repertoires were generated with immunoSEQ multiplex PCR, while TCRdb's copy carries only in-frame clones and drops some. The profile shows about 300,000 clones, about nine tenths of them singletons. Input material: peripheral blood. Receptors originate from a woman aged 45-60 years with COVID-19, enrolled during active disease.

V is TRBV5-6 and J is TRBJ1-2, with a weak D call TRBD1 (5 bases). V lost 2 bases, J lost 4 bases, and 15 bases lay in between. The CDR3 contains 15 residues. Germline V gene data show CDR1 as SGHDT and CDR2 as YYEEEE. This CDR3 is CASSFVGGVGYGYTF. For the CDR3, the DNA is TGTGCCAGCAGCTTTGTTGGAGGGGTCGGCTATGGCTACACCTTC.

This chain connects TRBV4-2 to TRBJ2-3, with 7 bases aligning to TRBD2. V gave up 2 bases and J gave up 4 bases; unmatched junction bases: 9. The CDR3 consists of 16 residues. Germline CDR1 reads LGHNA; CDR2 reads YNFKEQ. The CDR3 here is CASSQRAGKVPDTQYF. In nucleotides, the CDR3 is TGTGCCAGCAGCCAACGAGCGGGAAAAGTCCCAGATACGCAGTATTTT.

This clone has just a few counts. The gene calls are TRBV7-9 and TRBJ2-3; TRBD1 aligns across 7 bases. This CDR3 is built from 16 residues. The V segment lost 10 bases and the J segment 3 bases; nucleotides outside the gene matches: 16. Germline V gene sequence: CDR1 SEHNR, CDR2 FQNEAQ (reference sequence). The CDR3 nucleotides read TGTGCCATCCGACCGAAACAGGGGATGTCGACAGATACGCAGTATTTT. This encodes CAIRPKQGMSTDTQYF. The full variable domain, with the rest looked up from reference TRBV7-9 and TRBJ2-3, is DTGVSQNPRHKITKRGQNVTFRCDPISEHNRLYWYRQTLGQGPEFLTYFQNEAQLEKSRLLSDRFSAERPKGSFSTLEIQRTEQGDSAMYLCAIRPKQGMSTDTQYFGPGTRLTVL.

The rearrangement links TRBV7-2 to TRBJ2-5; 10 bases agree with TRBD2. The trim removed 9 bases at V and 5 bases at J, leaving 9 bases unmatched. This CDR3 comprises 14 residues. CDR1 is SGHTA, CDR2 FQGNSA, per germline. CDR3 DNA sequence: TGTGCCAGTGGGTCTAGCGGGAGAGGGGAGACCCAGTACTTC. Translated: CASGSSGRGETQYF.

The rearrangement joins TRBV30 to TRBJ2-3, with TRBD1 matching over 8 bases. This CDR3 region has 15 residues. Germline loops: CDR1 GTSNPN, CDR2 SVGIG (reference sequence). V lost 5 bases and J lost 1; bases outside the gene matches: 8. The CDR3 here is CAWDDRGLGTDTQYF. In nucleotides, the CDR3 is TGTGCCTGGGATGACAGGGGATTGGGCACAGATACGCAGTATTTT.

J is TRBJ2-1 and V is TRBV9; 8 nucleotides agree with TRBD2. The trim removed 3 bases at V and 5 bases at J, leaving 13 bases unmatched. The CDR3 contains 17 residues. The V gene's germline CDR1 is SGDLS and CDR2 YYNGEE. CDR3 nucleotide sequence: TGTGCCAGCAGCGCCCCGGGAGGGAAATTAACTAACAATGAGCAGTTCTTC. The encoded protein is CASSAPGGKLTNNEQFF.

The rearrangement links TRBV29-1 to TRBJ2-7, with TRBD2 as a possible D gene (5 bases). In germline, CDR1 is SQVTM, CDR2 ANQGSEA. There are 13 residues in the CDR3. Trimming took 0 bases from V and 6 from J, leaving 12 bases between them. CDR3 loop: CSVEENGVGEQYF. The DNA for the CDR3 is TGCAGCGTTGAAGAAAACGGGGTCGGCGAGCAGTACTTC.

J is TRBJ2-3 and V is TRBV18; TRBD2 matches 9 bases. From germline, CDR1 is KGHSH and CDR2 LQKENI. The CDR3 contains 16 residues. V trimming: 3 bases; J trimming: 2 bases; junction bases outside the gene matches: 6. The CDR3 nucleotides are TGTGCCAGCTCACCCGTAGCGGGGGCCAACACAGATACGCAGTATTTT. It codes for CASSPVAGANTDTQYF.

The chain couples TRBV27 to TRBJ1-6; 10 bases align to TRBD1. Germline CDR1 is MNHEY and CDR2 is SMNVEV (reference sequence). The CDR3 covers 21 residues. V dropped 6 bases and J dropped 1; count of bases not matched to a gene: 18. In DNA form, the CDR3 reads TGTGCCAGCAGACCTAGGAGGGGGGGGACAGGGGAGATTTCCTATAATTCACCCCTCCACTTT. Translating gives CASRPRRGGTGEISYNSPLHF.

CDR3: CASSPPGLAGRNYNEQFF. The CDR3 nucleotides are TGTGCCAGCAGCCCTCCGGGACTAGCGGGAAGGAACTACAATGAGCAGTTCTTC. The chain recombines TRBV7-3 with TRBJ2-1, with 13 bases lining up with TRBD2. The CDR3 is made up of 18 amino acids. V was pared by 5 bases and J by 3 bases, with 10 bases of the junction left unmatched. Germline V lookup: CDR1 SGHTA, CDR2 FQGTGA.

This clone appeared once. At one end the junction does not follow the germline gene, possibly because of a read error. The V gene is TRBV6-2 or TRBV6-3, the J gene TRBJ2-7, with 8 bases lining up with TRBD2. The CDR3 has 13 amino acids. Germline-derived CDR1 and CDR2 are MNHEY and SVGEGT. CDR3 nucleotide sequence: TGTGCCAGCAGTTACTACCTCGGGACTAGTCTGAGCTTC. This translates into CASSYYLGTSLSF.

This clone came up a few times. The V gene is TRBV4-2, the J gene TRBJ2-3, with 13 bases lining up with TRBD2. The J segment lost 2 bases and the V segment lost 4 bases, leaving 6 bases of the junction unmatched. Germline V gives CDR1 LGHNA, CDR2 YNFKEQ. CDR3 length: 17 residues. The CDR3: CASSPRTSGSPTDTQYF. In DNA, the CDR3 is TGTGCCAGCAGCCCCCGGACTAGCGGGAGCCCCACAGATACGCAGTATTTT.

The chain employs TRBV6-8 and TRBJ2-1; TRBD2 matches 10 bases. CDR1 and CDR2 from the germline V gene are MNHGY and SAAAGT. V trimming: 6 bases; J trimming: 3 bases; junction bases outside the gene matches: 17. The CDR3 extends over 19 amino acids. CDR3: CASSTTTPGTSANYNEQFF. CDR3 sequence (DNA): TGTGCCAGCAGCACGACCACCCCCGGGACTAGCGCCAACTACAATGAGCAGTTCTTC.

The count of this clone is one. The rearrangement links TRBV6-2 or TRBV6-3 to TRBJ2-7; 9 nucleotides match TRBD1. Unmatched junction bases numbered 10, after V lost 0 bases and J lost 7 bases. Germline loops: CDR1 MNHEY, CDR2 SVGEGT. The CDR3 contains 16 residues. DNA of the CDR3: TGTGCCAGCAGTTACTCCCTCGGACAGGGGCGGCCAGAGCAGTACTTC. It encodes CASSYSLGQGRPEQYF.

This clone appeared once. CDR3 sequence (DNA): TGTGCCAGCAGTAGAACAACCGGGACTAGCGTCCATACGCAGTATTTT. Its translation is CASSRTTGTSVHTQYF. The chain employs TRBV9 and TRBJ2-3, with 10 positions matching TRBD2. Trimming took 5 bases from V and 7 from J; bases not matched to a gene: 13. The length of the CDR3 is 16 residues. Germline values: CDR1 SGDLS, CDR2 YYNGEE.

The chain couples TRBV7-3 to TRBJ1-3; weak D call: TRBD1 (5 bases). The CDR3 has 14 amino acids. Germline CDR1 reads SGHTA; CDR2 reads FQGTGA. Between the trimmed V and J ends, which lost 4 bases and 1 base, there was a span of 8 bases. CDR3 sequence: CASSSDRSGNTIYF. In DNA, the CDR3 is TGTGCCAGCAGCTCCGACAGATCTGGAAACACCATATATTTT.

The chain links TRBV11-3 to TRBJ1-1, with D uncertain. The germline V gene encodes CDR1 SGHNT and CDR2 YENEEA. Between the trimmed V and J ends, which lost 0 bases and 5 bases, there was a span of 10 bases. The CDR3 runs to 14 residues. The CDR3 bases are TGTGCCAGCAGCTTAGAAAGTCGGAGGACTGAAGCTTTCTTT. Amino acid sequence: CASSLESRRTEAFF.

This clone appeared once. This sequence joins TRBV7-8 and TRBJ2-4, with TRBD1 matching 10 bases. V lost 0 bases to trimming and J lost 2 bases; unmatched junction nucleotides: 7. CDR1 is SGHVS, CDR2 FQNEAQ, per germline. The CDR3 consists of 18 residues. The CDR3 region is CASSLALRQGASKNIQYF. In DNA form, the CDR3 reads TGTGCCAGCAGCTTAGCGCTAAGACAGGGGGCGTCCAAAAACATTCAGTACTTC.

The rearrangement uses TRBV5-1 and TRBJ2-7, with D hard to call. This CDR3 contains 13 residues. Germline V CDR1 and CDR2: SGHRS, YFSETQ. With 0 bases removed from V and 0 bases from J, the gap between germline ends came to 4 bases. The CDR3 nucleotides are TGCGCCAGCAGCTTGGCCAGCTCCTACGAGCAGTACTTC. This sequence encodes CASSLASSYEQYF.

This clone was seen only a few times. The chain is built from TRBV5-1 and TRBJ1-1, with D possibly matching TRBD1 (5 bases). The CDR3 loop spans 14 amino acids. Germline V gene sequence: CDR1 SGHRS, CDR2 YFSETQ. Trimming shortened V by 0 bases and J by 3 bases, and 9 bases separated the two germline ends. This CDR3 is CASSLAWGDTEAFF. In DNA form, the CDR3 reads TGCGCCAGCAGCTTGGCATGGGGCGACACTGAAGCTTTCTTT.